Each of the 6 T cell receptor beta chains below was sequenced from the same sample in a study of T cell repertoires in cytomegalovirus infection (dated by TCRdb to between 2018 and 2020). This specimen's treatment or condition label, per the study, means: in vitro stimulation with specific CMV peptide epitopes to enrich CMV-specific T cells. The antigens these receptors bind are not known. Reads for this sample came from an Illumina HiSeq 1500. In-frame beta chains were kept once TCRdb had trimmed the public reads at Q25 with fastp and called clones with MiXCR. Each CDR3 protein appears once, grouped with its most common genes and DNA. The sample records approximately 730,000 distinct CDR3 sequences, almost 30% of which are singletons. About 12% of the sample is taken by the ten largest. The sequencing used cultured CD8+ T cells from PBMCs, collected from culture after CMV antigen stimulation. The receptor source for this set is a human donor in good health (CMV status not recorded). Some clones in this sample may be carry-over from other donors' samples.

The CDR3, as DNA: TGTGCCACCAGTGATTTAGGGGCAGGATACACCGGGGAGCTGTTTTTT. It specifies CATSDLGAGYTGELFF. J is TRBJ2-2 and V is TRBV24-1, with D tentatively TRBD1 (5 bases). Germline V lookup: CDR1 KGHDR, CDR2 SFDVKD. The length of the CDR3 is 16 residues. Trimming took off 1 base at V and 3 bases at J, with 11 bases between the two ends.

This clonotype has a handful of counts. The chain links TRBV7-8 to TRBJ1-5, with D possibly being TRBD1 (5 bases). The CDR3 spans 17 residues. Germline CDR1 SGHVS, CDR2 FQNEAQ. Trimming stripped 2 bases from V and 6 bases from J, with 20 bases between. The CDR3 nucleotides are TGTGCCAGCAGCTTAACGGGAGCTCCCCTCGGGGGTCAGCCCCAGCATTTT. Translation: CASSLTGAPLGGQPQHF.

The rearrangement links TRBV7-4 to TRBJ1-6; a weak D match, TRBD1 (6 bases). V was cut by 4 bases and J by 8 bases, with 18 bases left in between. This CDR3 has 16 residues. Germline V CDR1 and CDR2: SGHVT, SQSDAQ. The CDR3, as DNA: TGTGCCAGCAGCTCAGCGACCGGGGGCAGGGATTCACCCCTCCACTTT. Translated: CASSSATGGRDSPLHF. Combining the CDR3 with reference TRBV7-4 and TRBJ1-6 gives the whole variable domain GAGVSQSPRYKVAKRGRDVALRCDSISGHVTLYWYRQTLGQGSEVLTYSQSDAQRDKSGRPSGRFSAERPERSVSTLKIQRTEQGDSAVYLCASSSATGGRDSPLHFGNGTRLTVT.

This clonotype was detected many times. The chain uses TRBV7-2 and TRBJ2-7; D is ambiguous. This CDR3 region has 13 residues. The germline CDR1 and CDR2 sequences are SGHTA and FQGNSA. V was clipped by 1 base and J by 3 bases, with 7 bases between them. The CDR3 DNA follows: TGTGCCAGCAGCTTAGGGACGGTCTACGAGCAGTACTTC. It is translated as CASSLGTVYEQYF.

This clonotype showed up just a few times. The chain links TRBV2 to TRBJ1-5; D is uncertain. CDR3 length: 15 residues. From germline, CDR1 is SNHLY and CDR2 FYNNEI. V gave up 8 bases and J gave up 5 bases, with 19 bases separating them. The CDR3 spells CASRRSHSSDQPQHF. Here the CDR3 DNA reads TGTGCCAGCCGACGCTCCCATAGCAGCGATCAGCCCCAGCATTTT.

This clonotype was observed a handful of times. The rearrangement links TRBV27 to TRBJ2-1; 7 nucleotides line up with TRBD2. Germline loops: CDR1 MNHEY, CDR2 SMNVEV (reference sequence). The CDR3 length is 16 residues. J lost 1 base, V lost 2 bases, and 5 bases had no gene match. The CDR3: CASSLLGGWSYNEQFF. CDR3 nucleotide sequence: TGTGCCAGCAGTTTACTCGGGGGGTGGTCCTACAATGAGCAGTTCTTC.